This paragraph reports one T cell receptor beta chain. The antigen is unknown. These data belong to a study of cytomegalovirus exposure and HLA in healthy donors. Study results and limitations: Later genetic work tied a missense DCLRE1C variant to beta-chain V and J trimming.

Each of the donors was a healthy bone marrow donor. Primers for the PCR totalled 60 Vbeta and 13 Jbeta. Data came from immunoSEQ multiplex PCR; TCRdb stores just in-frame clones and leaves some out. Of under 200,000 clones listed, 84% are singletons. From germline, CDR1 is SGHTA and CDR2 FQGNSA. The ends were cut back, 10 bases at V and 5 bases at J, with 15 bases in the middle. The CDR3 runs 13 residues. The chain has TRBV7-2 and TRBJ2-1; a weak D match, TRBD2 (7 bases). This TCR came from a woman between 50 and 59 years old in good health and CMV-seropositive. The sequenced material came from PBMCs. CDR3 sequence (DNA): TGTGCCACCGCGGGGGCCGCAAACAATGAGCAGTTCTTC. It translates to CATAGAANNEQFF.